The 26 T cell receptor beta chains in this list originate from one sample, sequenced in a study of tissue T cells after allogeneic stem cell transplantation. Enrolled prospectively were adult allogeneic hematopoietic cell transplant recipients whose graft-versus-host disease was steroid-refractory. Assay used: immunoSEQ multiplex PCR; TCRdb lists only in-frame clones, some missing. The sample lists about 230 clones, around 70% seen once, with 27% in the top ten. The material was rectal tissue, obtained at autopsy. The receptor source for this set is a male patient at least 60 years old with steroid-refractory graft-versus-host disease after an allogeneic stem cell transplant. Part of the T cells may come from the graft donor.

The chain recombines TRBV6-2 or TRBV6-3 with TRBJ2-6; no definite D call. This CDR3 spans 14 amino acids. In germline, CDR1 is MNHEY, CDR2 SVGEGT. V lost 6 bases to trimming and J lost 0 bases, with 6 bases between them. The DNA of the CDR3 is TGTGCCAGCAGCGGAGCCTCTGGGGCCAACGTCCTGACTTTC. Protein sequence: CASSGASGANVLTF.

J is TRBJ1-3 and V is TRBV7-6; a possible D gene is TRBD1 (6 bases). Trimming shortened V by 5 bases and J by 2 bases, and 22 bases separated the two germline ends. Germline V gene lookup returns CDR1 SGHVS and CDR2 FNYEAQ. The CDR3 length is 18 residues. DNA of the CDR3: TGTGCCAGCAGCAGGGGGGCGGACTCGGGGCTTGCTGGAAACACCATATATTTT. Amino acid sequence: CASSRGADSGLAGNTIYF.

This clone was seen only once. This chain connects TRBV2 to TRBJ2-3; D perhaps matches TRBD2 (6 bases). V shed 6 bases and J shed 0 bases, with 13 bases lying between them. Germline CDR1 reads SNHLY; CDR2 reads FYNNEI. The CDR3 totals 15 residues. CDR3 loop: CASSSGTSSTDTQYF. The CDR3, as DNA: TGTGCCAGCAGCTCCGGGACTTCTAGCACAGATACGCAGTATTTT.

V is TRBV18 and J is TRBJ2-1; 8 nucleotides agree with TRBD1. Per germline, CDR1 KGHSH and CDR2 LQKENI. The V segment lost 4 bases and the J segment 7 bases; nucleotides outside the gene matches: 6. The CDR3 extends over 14 amino acids. The CDR3 bases are TGTGCCAGCTCACACGGACAGGGCCTTAATGAGCAGTTCTTC. It translates to CASSHGQGLNEQFF.

The chain recombines TRBV7-2 with TRBJ2-5; either TRBD1 or TRBD2 may fit D (5 bases each). Trimming took off 7 bases at V and 0 bases at J, with 15 bases between the two ends. The CDR3 is 15 amino acids. Germline V CDR1 and CDR2: SGHTA, FQGNSA. CDR3 in DNA: TGTGCCAGCAAATCCACGGGGCAGTACCAAGAGACCCAGTACTTC. The encoded protein is CASKSTGQYQETQYF. The full variable domain, completed using reference TRBV7-2 and TRBJ2-5, is GAGVSQSPSNKVTEKGKDVELRCDPISGHTALYWYRQSLGQGLEFLIYFQGNSAPDKSGLPSDRFSAERTGGSVSTLTIQRTQQEDSAVYLCASKSTGQYQETQYFGPGTRLLVL.

The rearrangement links TRBV11-2 to TRBJ1-1, with 8 nucleotides matching TRBD1. Per germline, CDR1 SGHAT and CDR2 FQNNGV. After removal of 2 bases from V and 5 bases from J, the junction contained 4 bases not matched to a gene. There are 14 residues in the CDR3. The CDR3: CASSLQGAYTEAFF. CDR3 DNA: TGTGCCAGCAGCTTACAGGGGGCGTATACTGAAGCTTTCTTT.

V and J are TRBV5-6 and TRBJ1-2, with D uncertain. Deletions cut 1 base from V and 4 bases from J, with 8 bases between. CDR3 length: 13 residues. Per germline, CDR1 SGHDT and CDR2 YYEEEE. CDR3 nucleotides: TGTGCCAGCAGCTTGAGTCAGCTCTATGGCTACACCTTC. It translates to CASSLSQLYGYTF.

The V gene is TRBV6-2 or TRBV6-3, the J gene TRBJ1-6, with a possible D match to TRBD1 (6 bases). Germline loops: CDR1 MNHEY, CDR2 SVGEGT. Trimming shortened V by 5 bases and J by 8 bases, and 19 bases separated the two germline ends. CDR3 length equals 16 residues. CDR3 sequence: CASSKDSLRGYSPLHF. Here the CDR3 DNA reads TGTGCCAGCAGTAAGGACAGCCTCAGGGGTTATTCACCCCTCCACTTT.

The V call is TRBV3-1 (or the pseudogene TRBV3-2), the J call TRBJ1-2; 8 nucleotides match TRBD1. Germline V gives CDR1 LGHDT, CDR2 YNNKEL (reference sequence). The CDR3 length is 14 residues. The V gene end was trimmed by 4 bases and the J gene end by 6 bases; junction bases not matched to a gene: 7. The CDR3 bases are TGTGCCAGCAGCCGGATTCAGGGGGCGAATGGCTACACCTTC. Translating gives CASSRIQGANGYTF.

In this sample, this clone turned up a few times. The chain employs TRBV3-1 (or the pseudogene TRBV3-2) and TRBJ2-2, with D perhaps TRBD1 (5 bases). V lost 7 bases to trimming and J lost 2 bases, with 11 bases between them. In germline, CDR1 is LGHDT, CDR2 YNNKEL (reference sequence). CDR3 size: 14 residues. The CDR3 reads CASTTGPNTGELFF. The CDR3 DNA sequence: TGTGCCAGCACCACAGGACCCAACACCGGGGAGCTGTTTTTT.

This clone was found a few times. The genes are TRBV7-9 and TRBJ2-2, with TRBD2 matching over 13 bases. V was clipped by 5 bases and J by 3 bases; unmatched bases: 9. From germline, CDR1 is SEHNR and CDR2 FQNEAQ (reference sequence). The CDR3 runs to 18 residues. For the CDR3, the DNA is TGTGCCAGCAGCCGGACTAGCGGGGGAGACGGGGACACCGGGGAGCTGTTTTTT. This gives the protein CASSRTSGGDGDTGELFF.

The chain links TRBV4-3 to TRBJ1-2; a weak D match, TRBD1 (6 bases). Deletions cut 0 bases from V and 3 bases from J, with 23 bases between. Germline lookup yields CDR1 LGHNA and CDR2 YSLEER. This CDR3 has 19 residues. DNA for the CDR3: TGCGCCAGCAGCCAAGATCACCCCTTAGGGGGGGGGTATGACTATGGCTACACCTTC. This gives the protein CASSQDHPLGGGYDYGYTF.

V and J are TRBV9 and TRBJ2-7; D is undetermined. The CDR3 length is 13 residues. Germline V gene sequence: CDR1 SGDLS, CDR2 YYNGEE. V shed 0 bases and J shed 2 bases, with 6 bases lying between them. This CDR3 is CASSVAPAYEQYF. CDR3 nucleotide sequence: TGTGCCAGCAGCGTAGCCCCGGCCTACGAGCAGTACTTC.

The chain joins TRBV4-3 to TRBJ1-2, with 7 positions matching TRBD1. Losses at the gene ends were 0 bases for V and 4 bases for J; bases not matched to a gene: 5. Germline CDR1 and CDR2: LGHNA and YSLEER. CDR3 length: 15 residues. The CDR3 coding sequence is TGCGCCAGCAGCCAAGAGCTACAGGGGACCTATGGCTACACCTTC. Its protein product is CASSQELQGTYGYTF.

This clone was counted once. The CDR3 coding sequence is TGCAGTGCTAGACTCAAGCCTGGCTACACCTTC. It is translated as CSARLKPGYTF. J is TRBJ1-2 and V is TRBV20-1; D not certain. The CDR3 consists of 11 residues. CDR1 is DFQATT, CDR2 SNEGSKA, per germline (reference sequence). V was shortened by 2 bases and J by 7 bases, with 8 bases between the two germline ends.

As for this clone: Other nucleotide sequences from this sample produce the same CDR3. The V and J genes are TRBV2 and TRBJ2-3, with 7 nucleotides matching TRBD1. V was clipped by 4 bases and J by 0 bases; unmatched bases: 4. CDR1 and CDR2 from the germline V gene are SNHLY and FYNNEI. The CDR3 loop spans 15 amino acids. CDR3 DNA: TGTGCCAGCAGTGCCGGGACAGCTAGCACAGATACGCAGTATTTT. This codes for CASSAGTASTDTQYF.

This clone has only a few counts. The chain joins TRBV6-6 to TRBJ2-6; the D gene is possibly TRBD2 (6 bases). With 6 bases removed from V and 1 base from J, the gap between germline ends came to 25 bases. CDR1 is MNHNY, CDR2 SVGAGI, per germline (reference sequence). The CDR3 length is 20 residues. CDR3 sequence reads: CASSRGGIGTFISGANVLTF. The CDR3 DNA reads TGTGCCAGCAGCCGAGGCGGGATCGGGACTTTTATTTCTGGGGCCAACGTCCTGACTTTC.

As regards this clone: The junction shows a germline mismatch at one end, possibly a read error. Other nucleotide sequences from this sample produce the same CDR3. The rearrangement links TRBV5-6 to TRBJ2-5, with 8 bases that match TRBD2. CDR1 is SGHDT, CDR2 YYEEEE, per germline. This CDR3 has 15 residues. The CDR3 DNA follows: TGTGCCCGCAGCTGGGGGGCCGGGGGGGGAGAGACCCAGTACTTC. It specifies CARSWGAGGGETQYF.

The J gene is TRBJ2-2, the V gene TRBV29-1; possible D gene TRBD2, 5 bases. Trimming left V 4 bases short and J 8 bases short, with 20 bases between. The germline V gene has CDR1 SQVTM and CDR2 ANQGSEA. The CDR3 consists of 15 residues. The CDR3 protein is CSVGIRTPREGELFF. The CDR3, as DNA: TGCAGCGTTGGGATTAGGACCCCTCGGGAAGGGGAGCTGTTTTTT.

The CDR3 DNA reads TGCGCCAGCAGCCAAGAATTACAGTCTCCCTATGGCTACACCTTC. This gives the protein CASSQELQSPYGYTF. The rearrangement uses TRBV4-3 and TRBJ1-2, with D hard to call. The CDR3 has 15 amino acids. Trimming removed 0 bases at V and 4 bases at J, with 12 bases between. Germline loops: CDR1 LGHNA, CDR2 YSLEER.

This chain links TRBV4-1 with TRBJ2-3, with 11 positions matching TRBD2. In germline, CDR1 is MGHRA, CDR2 YSYEKL. This CDR3 is 16 amino acids long. The V segment lost 5 bases and the J segment 0 bases; nucleotides outside the gene matches: 4. The DNA for the CDR3 is TGCGCCAGCAGCTCTCGGACTAGCGGGAGCACAGATACGCAGTATTTT. The encoded protein is CASSSRTSGSTDTQYF.

The chain employs TRBV7-9 and TRBJ1-2; 11 nucleotides align to TRBD1. CDR1 is SEHNR and CDR2 is FQNEAQ in the germline V gene (reference sequence). Unmatched junction bases numbered 5, after V lost 1 base and J lost 4 bases. CDR3 length: 16 amino acids. The chain's CDR3 is CASSLGTGGIPYGYTF. As DNA, the CDR3 is TGTGCCAGCAGCTTAGGGACAGGGGGCATACCCTATGGCTACACCTTC.

As concerns this clone: In the same sample, other DNA sequences code for this CDR3. The V call is TRBV5-6, the J call TRBJ2-5; 8 bases are shared with TRBD2. Germline-derived CDR1 and CDR2 are SGHDT and YYEEEE. J gave up 4 bases and V 4 bases, and 9 bases lay outside the gene matches. There are 15 residues in the CDR3. CDR3 protein: CASSGGAGGGETQYF. In nucleotides, the CDR3 is TGTGCCAGCAGCGGGGGGGCCGGGGGGGGAGAGACCCAGTACTTC.

This rearrangement joins TRBV7-3 to TRBJ2-5, with TRBD2 as a possible D gene (5 bases). V shed 0 bases and J shed 0 bases, with 8 bases lying between them. Germline V gives CDR1 SGHTA, CDR2 FQGTGA. The CDR3 spans 15 residues. CDR3 region: CASSLTGGYQETQYF. CDR3 in DNA: TGTGCCAGCAGCTTAACGGGCGGGTACCAAGAGACCCAGTACTTC.

This chain links TRBV2 with TRBJ2-3; 9 bases align to TRBD2. CDR3 length: 14 residues. Germline assignment: CDR1 SNHLY and CDR2 FYNNEI. V was pared by 7 bases and J by 8 bases, with 10 bases of the junction left unmatched. CDR3 residues: CASNRGGGAVTQYF. The DNA of the CDR3 is TGTGCCAGCAATAGAGGCGGGGGGGCGGTTACGCAGTATTTT.

The genes are TRBV12-3 or TRBV12-4 and TRBJ1-1; the D gene is possibly TRBD1 (6 bases). V was pared by 5 bases and J by 12 bases, with 16 bases between. This CDR3 is built from 12 residues. CDR3 bases: TGTGCCAGCAGTCTCAGGGGATTGGGTTCTTTCTTT. Its translation: CASSLRGLGSFF.